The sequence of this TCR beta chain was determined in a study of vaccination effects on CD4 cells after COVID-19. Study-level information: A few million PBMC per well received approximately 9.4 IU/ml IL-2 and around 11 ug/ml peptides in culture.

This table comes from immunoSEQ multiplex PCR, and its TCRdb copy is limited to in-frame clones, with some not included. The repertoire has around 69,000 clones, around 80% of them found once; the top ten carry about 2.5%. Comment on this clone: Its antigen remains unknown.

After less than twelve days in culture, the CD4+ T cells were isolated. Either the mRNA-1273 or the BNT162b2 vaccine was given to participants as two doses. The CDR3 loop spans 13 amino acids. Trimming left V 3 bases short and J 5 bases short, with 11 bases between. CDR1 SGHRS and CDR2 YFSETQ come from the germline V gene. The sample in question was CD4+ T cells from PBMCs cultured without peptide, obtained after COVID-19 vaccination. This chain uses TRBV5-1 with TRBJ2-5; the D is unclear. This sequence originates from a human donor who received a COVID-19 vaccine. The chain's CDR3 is CASSSRAQETQYF. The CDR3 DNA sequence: TGCGCCAGCAGCTCCCGGGCCCAGGAGACCCAGTACTTC.